The rows below give T cell receptor beta chains drawn from one sample of a study of blood T cell repertoires in COVID-19. TCRdb's table, derived via immunoSEQ multiplex PCR, lists solely in-frame clones and lacks some. The table records roughly 150,000 clones, around 82% of them present only once. Specimen: peripheral blood. The receptors stem from a man between 60 and 75 years old with active or convalescent COVID-19. CDR3s include the opening cysteine and the closing phenylalanine or tryptophan. The D gene is left open where the match is weak. Some rows have no size entry. The others give once, few or many, or a class for an expanded clone.

v_gene	j_gene	abundance	d_gene	CDR3aa	CDR3nt
TRBV5-1	TRBJ2-5	-	TRBD2	CASSPLGSGGQETQYF	TGCGCCAGCAGCCCCCTCGGCTCGGGAGGGCAAGAGACCCAGTACTTC
TRBV25-1	TRBJ2-2	-	TRBD2	CASTGLAGGELFF	TGTGCCAGCACGGGACTAGCGGGGGGGGAGCTGTTTTTT
TRBV9	TRBJ2-5	-	-	CASSVGQPGETQYF	TGTGCCAGCAGCGTAGGACAGCCCGGAGAGACCCAGTACTTC
TRBV5-6	TRBJ2-1	-	TRBD2	CASSPKAGVSYNEQFF	TGTGCCAGCAGCCCAAAAGCGGGAGTGTCCTACAATGAGCAGTTCTTC
TRBV20-1	TRBJ2-2	-	-	CSASRQASGELFF	TGCAGTGCTAGTAGACAGGCGAGCGGGGAGCTGTTTTTT
TRBV5-4	TRBJ2-5	-	-	CASSLEGGQETQYF	TGTGCCAGCAGCTTGGAAGGGGGACAAGAGACCCAGTACTTC
TRBV9	TRBJ2-3	few	TRBD2	CASSVVPAGGPTDTQYF	TGTGCCAGCAGCGTAGTACCAGCGGGGGGGCCGACAGATACGCAGTATTTT
TRBV6-1	TRBJ1-5	-	-	CASSENWGRSQHF	TGTGCCAGCAGTGAAAATTGGGGGAGGTCCCAGCATTTT
TRBV27	TRBJ1-5	-	TRBD1	CASSRTGGNNQPQHF	TGTGCCAGCAGTCGTACAGGGGGGAACAATCAGCCCCAGCATTTT
TRBV7-3	TRBJ2-5	-	TRBD2	CASSQGLAGGFQETQYF	TGTGCCAGCAGCCAAGGACTAGCGGGGGGATTCCAAGAGACCCAGTACTTC
TRBV28	TRBJ1-2	-	TRBD1	CASSIRTGAYGYTF	TGTGCCAGCAGTATAAGGACAGGGGCCTATGGCTACACCTTC
TRBV7-2	TRBJ1-1	-	-	CASSFNTVGTEAFF	TGTGCCAGCAGCTTTAACACAGTGGGCACTGAAGCTTTCTTT
TRBV6-5	TRBJ2-1	-	TRBD1	CASSSAGGMNNEQFF	TGTGCCAGCAGTAGTGCAGGGGGCATGAATAATGAGCAGTTCTTC
TRBV25-1	TRBJ1-2	-	-	CASSEEGRSGYTF	TGTGCCAGCAGTGAGGAGGGGAGGTCCGGCTACACCTTC
TRBV6-1	TRBJ2-7	-	TRBD2	CASSELNEVAGVFHEQYF	TGTGCCAGCAGTGAACTAAACGAGGTCGCGGGAGTTTTCCACGAGCAGTACTTC
TRBV24-1	TRBJ2-1	-	TRBD2	CATSGAVTRGGRAHNEQFF	TGTGCCACCAGTGGAGCAGTTACCCGAGGCGGGAGGGCCCACAATGAGCAGTTCTTC
TRBV6-2/TRBV6-3	TRBJ2-2	-	TRBD2	CASSLTSGTGELFF	TGTGCCAGCAGCTTAACTAGCGGCACCGGGGAGCTGTTTTTT
TRBV6-5	TRBJ1-5	-	TRBD1	CASAGQGDQPQHF	TGTGCCAGCGCCGGACAGGGCGATCAGCCCCAGCATTTT
TRBV6-5	TRBJ2-7	-	-	CASMPGALYEQYF	TGTGCCAGCATGCCAGGGGCACTCTACGAGCAGTACTTC
TRBV29-1	TRBJ1-5	few	TRBD1	CSVATGTGGWKGQPQHF	TGCAGCGTTGCGACCGGGACAGGGGGGTGGAAGGGTCAGCCCCAGCATTTT
TRBV11-2	TRBJ1-4	-	-	CASSLGVLDNEKLFF	TGTGCCAGCAGCTTAGGAGTTTTAGATAATGAAAAACTGTTTTTT
TRBV5-1	TRBJ2-3	-	-	CASSLDGVSTDTQYF	TGCGCCAGCAGCTTGGACGGGGTTAGCACAGATACGCAGTATTTT
TRBV11-2	TRBJ1-1	-	-	CASSLDERRSEAFF	TGTGCCAGCAGCTTAGACGAACGCCGGAGTGAAGCTTTCTTT
TRBV11-3	TRBJ2-3	-	-	CASSPQGRADTQYF	TGTGCCAGCAGCCCACAGGGTAGAGCAGATACGCAGTATTTT
TRBV6-5	TRBJ1-6	-	-	CASSYYRTANNSPLHF	TGTGCCAGCAGTTACTATCGGACAGCGAATAATTCACCCCTCCACTTT
TRBV2	TRBJ2-5	-	-	CASSEGGLTYQETQYF	TGTGCCAGCAGTGAAGGGGGGCTGACGTACCAAGAGACCCAGTACTTC
TRBV7-3	TRBJ2-3	-	-	CASSLGRTPTDTQYF	TGTGCCAGCAGCCTCGGGCGGACACCTACAGATACGCAGTATTTT
TRBV14	TRBJ1-6	few	-	CASTPPTAAIDNSPLHF	TGTGCCAGCACCCCCCCGACAGCCGCAATAGATAATTCACCCCTCCACTTT
TRBV7-3	TRBJ2-2	few	TRBD2	CASSPIDGGASGELFF	TGTGCCAGCAGCCCCATCGACGGGGGGGCCTCGGGGGAGCTGTTTTTT
TRBV6-6	TRBJ1-1	-	-	CASKKVEDTEAFF	TGTGCCAGCAAGAAAGTGGAGGACACTGAAGCTTTCTTT
TRBV18	TRBJ2-7	-	-	CASSPPRREYEQYF	TGTGCCAGCTCACCACCGAGGAGGGAATACGAGCAGTACTTC
TRBV5-6	TRBJ1-2	-	-	CASSFPRDYGYTF	TGTGCCAGCAGCTTTCCGAGGGACTATGGCTACACCTTC
TRBV6-5	TRBJ2-1	-	-	CASRLNRVGIGEQFF	TGTGCCAGCAGGCTTAACAGGGTAGGAATTGGTGAGCAGTTCTTC
TRBV6-2/TRBV6-3	TRBJ1-5	few	TRBD1	CASSRTGAQPQHF	TGTGCCAGCAGTCGGACAGGGGCTCAGCCCCAGCATTTT
TRBV6-2/TRBV6-3	TRBJ2-2	-	TRBD1	CASSYSGTGSPGELFF	TGTGCCAGCAGTTACTCCGGGACAGGGTCGCCCGGGGAGCTGTTTTTT
TRBV24-1	TRBJ2-1	-	TRBD1	CATKDRGGDEQFF	TGTGCCACAAAGGACAGGGGTGGAGATGAGCAGTTCTTC
TRBV2	TRBJ1-5	-	TRBD1	CASSEGGTGGAGRNQPQHF	TGTGCCAGCAGTGAAGGGGGGACAGGGGGCGCGGGGCGCAATCAGCCCCAGCATTTT
TRBV11-2	TRBJ2-3	-	TRBD1	CASSRKGQTTDTQYF	TGTGCCAGCAGCCGAAAGGGACAGACCACAGATACGCAGTATTTT
TRBV19	TRBJ1-5	-	-	CASVQGRNQPQHF	TGTGCCAGCGTACAGGGCAGGAATCAGCCCCAGCATTTT
TRBV7-2	TRBJ1-1	few	-	CASSLAHNLNTEAFF	TGTGCCAGCAGCTTAGCACACAATTTGAACACTGAAGCTTTCTTT
TRBV27	TRBJ2-1	once	TRBD2	CASSIPDRKTSGRPDEQFF	TGTGCCAGCAGTATACCCGACAGAAAAACTAGCGGGAGGCCAGATGAGCAGTTCTTC
TRBV19	TRBJ2-2	-	-	CASMTRQPPGELFF	TGTGCCAGTATGACTAGACAGCCCCCCGGGGAGCTGTTTTTT
TRBV27	TRBJ2-4	-	TRBD1	CASSSLRESDPTGISNIQYF	TGTGCCAGCAGTTCACTAAGGGAATCGGACCCGACAGGGATTTCAAACATTCAGTACTTC
TRBV18	TRBJ2-6	-	TRBD2	CASSPTSGTSGANVLTF	TGTGCCAGCTCACCAACTAGCGGAACTTCTGGGGCCAACGTCCTGACTTTC